One and the same sample provided the 28 T cell receptor beta chains below, sequenced in a study of T cells in Graves' hyperthyroidism and ophthalmopathy. Researchers took RNA transcripts and amplified the TCR beta CDR3 regions from them. The HTBI set primed first-round TCR CDR3 RT-PCR. TCRdb independently ran MiXCR on the multiplex PCR reads; one entry per CDR3 protein. The sample holds approximately 400,000 distinct CDR3 sequences, about a sixth seen once. The sequenced material came from blood. These TCRs come from a woman under 30 with Graves' hyperthyroidism that later progressed to Graves' ophthalmopathy.

This clonotype was counted at least ten times. The chain links TRBV6-1 to TRBJ1-5; a possible D gene is TRBD1 (5 bases). CDR1 is MNHNS, CDR2 SASEGT, per germline. This CDR3 is 16 amino acids long. The V gene lost 2 bases and the J gene lost 7 bases, with 18 bases spanning the gap. In DNA, the CDR3 is TGTGCCAGCAGTGAAATGATCGGGCAGGGCGGGCAGCCCCAGCATTTT. As protein: CASSEMIGQGGQPQHF.

The V and J genes are TRBV27 and TRBJ2-7, with 7 nucleotides matching TRBD2. Trimming took 5 bases from V and 1 from J; bases not matched to a gene: 5. Germline lookup yields CDR1 MNHEY and CDR2 SMNVEV (reference sequence). The CDR3 loop spans 14 amino acids. The chain's CDR3 is CASSDGAGSYEQYF. CDR3 sequence (DNA): TGTGCCAGCAGTGATGGAGCGGGATCCTACGAGCAGTACTTC.

This clonotype was counted at least ten times. V gene TRBV28 combines with J gene TRBJ1-1; TRBD1 is a possible D gene (5 bases). V lost 4 bases to trimming and J lost 7 bases, with 13 bases between them. In germline, CDR1 is MDHEN, CDR2 SYDVKM. The CDR3 length is 13 residues. CDR3 sequence: CASSSPRTGEAFF. In DNA, the CDR3 is TGTGCCAGCAGTTCCCCACGTACAGGTGAAGCTTTCTTT. The full variable domain, its missing parts supplied by reference TRBV28 and TRBJ1-1, is DVKVTQSSRYLVKRTGEKVFLECVQDMDHENMFWYRQDPGLGLRLIYFSYDVKMKEKGDIPEGYSVSREKKERFSLILESASTNQTSMYLCASSSPRTGEAFFGQGTRLTVV.

The V gene is TRBV4-1, the J gene TRBJ1-2, with D tentatively TRBD1 (6 bases). The CDR3 has 16 amino acids. The V and J ends lost 4 bases and 0 bases respectively, with 15 bases between them. The germline gives CDR1 MGHRA, CDR2 YSYEKL. CDR3 loop: CASSPYNREPNYGYTF. In DNA form, the CDR3 reads TGCGCCAGCAGCCCGTACAACAGGGAACCTAACTATGGCTACACCTTC.

This clonotype appeared a few times. The rearrangement joins TRBV12-3 or TRBV12-4 to TRBJ2-3, with TRBD2 matching 12 bases. The CDR3 sequence is 19 residues long. J gave up 5 bases and V 2 bases, and 14 bases lay outside the gene matches. CDR3 in DNA: TGTGCCAGCAGTTTAACAGGGGCGCTAGCGGGAGGGCCGGAAGATACGCAGTATTTT. This sequence encodes CASSLTGALAGGPEDTQYF.

A few counts support this clonotype. The chain couples TRBV28 to TRBJ1-2; tentative D call: TRBD1 (6 bases). This CDR3 contains 14 residues. The V gene's germline CDR1 is MDHEN and CDR2 SYDVKM. V was trimmed by 2 bases and J by 3 bases, leaving 10 bases between them. The CDR3 sequence is CASSLMGHDYGYTF. The CDR3 DNA reads TGTGCCAGCAGTTTAATGGGACATGACTATGGCTACACCTTC.

The table lists this clonotype with many counts. The chain recombines TRBV24-1 with TRBJ2-1; TRBD2 agrees at 11 bases. The germline gives CDR1 KGHDR, CDR2 SFDVKD. CDR3 size: 16 residues. The trim removed 4 bases at V and 5 bases at J, leaving 6 bases unmatched. CDR3 sequence: CATSDPGTSGDNEQFF. The CDR3 DNA is TGTGCCACCAGTGACCCCGGGACTAGCGGAGACAATGAGCAGTTCTTC.

This clonotype was counted ten times or more. The gene calls are TRBV28 and TRBJ1-6; 10 bases agree with TRBD1. V lost 2 bases and J lost 7; bases outside the gene matches: 5. The CDR3 is 16 amino acids. Germline CDR1 is MDHEN and CDR2 is SYDVKM. CDR3 nucleotides: TGTGCCAGCAGTTTACCTAAGGGACAGGGGAATTCACCCCTCCACTTT. As protein: CASSLPKGQGNSPLHF.

The rearrangement joins TRBV6-6 to TRBJ2-7; D is perhaps TRBD1 or TRBD2 (5 bases each). V was trimmed by 2 bases and J by 7 bases, leaving 9 bases between them. This CDR3 has 12 amino acids. Germline CDR1 and CDR2: MNHNY and SVGAGI (reference sequence). As DNA, the CDR3 is TGTGCCAGCAGTTACCCGGGGCCGGAGCAGTACTTC. The encoded protein is CASSYPGPEQYF.

At least ten counts were recorded for this clonotype. The chain joins TRBV30 to TRBJ2-7, with 9 positions matching TRBD1. Germline V gives CDR1 GTSNPN, CDR2 SVGIG (reference sequence). The J segment lost 3 bases and the V segment lost 2 bases, leaving 5 bases of the junction unmatched. This CDR3 has 14 amino acids. The CDR3 DNA is TGTGCCTGGAGTACCGGGACAGGGAACTACGAGCAGTACTTC. Translation gives CAWSTGTGNYEQYF.

The V call is TRBV11-3, the J call TRBJ2-1, with D possibly called TRBD1 or TRBD2 (5 bases each). This CDR3 comprises 15 residues. The germline V gene has CDR1 SGHNT and CDR2 YENEEA. V was trimmed by 5 bases and J by 5 bases, leaving 16 bases between them. This chain's CDR3 is CASSPAGTVNNEQFF. For the CDR3, the DNA is TGTGCCAGCAGCCCAGCCGGGACGGTAAACAATGAGCAGTTCTTC.

This clonotype showed up many times. The chain has TRBV28 and TRBJ1-5, with 9 positions matching TRBD1. V lost 4 bases, J lost 6 bases, and 19 bases stayed unmatched. There are 19 residues in the CDR3. Germline V gene data show CDR1 as MDHEN and CDR2 as SYDVKM. The DNA of the CDR3 is TGTGCCAGCAGTTGGCCCCCGGGACAGGGAACGTTAGCAGGTCAGCCCCAGCATTTT. Translated: CASSWPPGQGTLAGQPQHF.

This clonotype was seen at least ten times. The chain joins TRBV28 to TRBJ2-7; D is unclear. V was cut by 6 bases and J by 2 bases, with 14 bases left in between. This CDR3 is built from 14 residues. The germline V gene has CDR1 MDHEN and CDR2 SYDVKM. The CDR3 DNA sequence: TGTGCCAGCAGCTCGGGCCTAGACCCCTACGAGCAGTACTTC. Translated, it gives CASSSGLDPYEQYF.

This clonotype was found a few times. The V call is TRBV5-4, the J call TRBJ1-3; D possibly corresponds to TRBD1 (5 bases). This CDR3 is built from 17 residues. Germline values: CDR1 SGHNT, CDR2 YYREEE (reference sequence). V lost 5 bases to trimming and J lost 4 bases, with 22 bases between them. The CDR3 spells CASSSWGMVADGNTIYF. The CDR3 coding sequence is TGTGCCAGCAGTTCATGGGGGATGGTGGCGGACGGAAACACCATATATTTT.

This clonotype was counted many times. The chain employs TRBV27 and TRBJ1-5; D gene unclear. CDR3 length equals 14 residues. V dropped 0 bases and J dropped 2 bases, with 5 bases sitting between them. Germline lookup yields CDR1 MNHEY and CDR2 SMNVEV (reference sequence). The CDR3, as DNA: TGTGCCAGCAGTTTATCTTGGGGCAATCAGCCCCAGCATTTT. It is translated as CASSLSWGNQPQHF.

This clonotype was counted between two and nine times. The rearrangement links TRBV6-1 to TRBJ2-2, with D tentatively TRBD1 (6 bases). The length of the CDR3 is 15 residues. V lost 6 bases and J 0 bases, leaving 11 bases between the germline ends. Germline V gives CDR1 MNHNS, CDR2 SASEGT. For the CDR3, the DNA is TGTGCCAGCAGATGGGACAATTCGAACACCGGGGAGCTGTTTTTT. It is translated as CASRWDNSNTGELFF.

The chain joins TRBV19 to TRBJ2-2; TRBD1 aligns across 7 bases. CDR1 and CDR2 (germline): LNHDA, SQIVND (reference sequence). V gave up 3 bases and J gave up 5 bases; unmatched junction bases: 6. CDR3 length: 15 residues. CDR3 sequence: CASSMRQGGTGELFF. The CDR3, as DNA: TGTGCCAGTAGTATGAGACAGGGCGGGACCGGGGAGCTGTTTTTT.

This clonotype was found many times. This chain joins TRBV6-2 or TRBV6-3 and TRBJ2-3, with 10 positions matching TRBD2. Germline V gene sequence: CDR1 MNHEY, CDR2 SVGEGT. Trimming at V came to 1 base and at J to 2 bases, leaving 9 bases not matched to a gene. The CDR3 has 18 amino acids. The CDR3 here is CASSYLRRTSGFTDTQYF. The CDR3 coding sequence is TGTGCCAGCAGTTACTTGAGGAGGACTAGCGGCTTCACAGATACGCAGTATTTT.

In its sample, this clonotype was seen a few times. V is TRBV20-1 and J is TRBJ1-1, with 10 nucleotides matching TRBD1. The junction had 1 base not matched to a gene; V was cut back by 1 base and J by 5 bases. Germline CDR1 reads DFQATT; CDR2 reads SNEGSKA (reference sequence). The CDR3 is 13 amino acids. Here the CDR3 DNA reads TGCAGTGCTAGAGGACAGGGGGCAACTGAAGCTTTCTTT. Translation gives CSARGQGATEAFF.

This clonotype was counted many times. V usage is TRBV6-1 and J usage is TRBJ1-1, with D possibly being TRBD1 (6 bases). The CDR3 has 13 residues. Looked up from germline, CDR1 is MNHNS and CDR2 is SASEGT. Trimming took 8 bases from V and 1 from J, leaving 11 bases between them. The CDR3 region has the DNA TGTGCCAGCTTAACACAGGGGAACACTGAAGCTTTCTTT. It encodes CASLTQGNTEAFF.

This clonotype was seen only a few times. The DNA of the CDR3 is TGCAGTGCTAGAGGTGGGGACAGGGCTTCGGGAGAAAAACTGTTTTTT. Protein sequence: CSARGGDRASGEKLFF. The chain has TRBV20-1 and TRBJ1-4, with 9 positions matching TRBD1. Trimming took 1 base from V and 8 from J; bases not matched to a gene: 11. This CDR3 spans 16 amino acids. CDR1 is DFQATT, CDR2 SNEGSKA, per germline (reference sequence).

This clonotype was recorded at least ten times. The rearrangement joins TRBV5-5 to TRBJ2-3; no firm D call. Trimming stripped 4 bases from V and 7 bases from J, with 16 bases between. Germline V gene lookup returns CDR1 SGHKS and CDR2 YYEKEE (reference sequence). There are 14 residues in the CDR3. The CDR3 loop is CASSTDWFRNTQYF. Written as DNA, the CDR3 is TGTGCCAGCAGCACCGACTGGTTCAGGAATACGCAGTATTTT.

This clonotype was found many times. The V call is TRBV2, the J call TRBJ2-2, with D unclear. The CDR3 loop spans 12 amino acids. Germline V gene lookup returns CDR1 SNHLY and CDR2 FYNNEI. V lost 3 bases and J 4 bases, leaving 3 bases between the germline ends. The CDR3 region has the DNA TGTGCCAGCAGTGACCCCACCGGGGAGCTGTTTTTT. It yields the protein CASSDPTGELFF.

This clonotype has a count of ten or more. The J gene is TRBJ2-2, the V gene TRBV11-1; 11 bases map to TRBD1. CDR3 length equals 14 residues. V lost 6 bases to trimming and J lost 6 bases; unmatched junction nucleotides: 3. The germline CDR1 and CDR2 sequences are SGHAT and FQDESV (reference sequence). The CDR3 DNA is TGTGCCAGCAGGCGGACAGGGGGCGCCGGGGAGCTGTTTTTT. It yields the protein CASRRTGGAGELFF.

This clonotype was observed at least ten times. J is TRBJ2-7 and V is TRBV6-2 or TRBV6-3; 12 bases are a match to TRBD2. V was clipped by 0 bases and J by 1 base; unmatched bases: 4. Germline loops: CDR1 MNHEY, CDR2 SVGEGT. This CDR3 region has 17 residues. The CDR3: CASSYSLAGGESYEQYF. The CDR3 nucleotides read TGTGCCAGCAGTTACTCACTAGCGGGAGGAGAGTCCTACGAGCAGTACTTC.

In this sample, this clonotype turned up many times. The chain recombines TRBV14 with TRBJ2-1; D unresolved. CDR1 and CDR2 from the germline V gene are SGHDN and FVKESK. The germline V and J ends were trimmed by 4 bases and 9 bases, with 10 bases remaining between them. The CDR3 loop spans 12 amino acids. CDR3 amino acids: CASSPWTAEQFF. CDR3 sequence (DNA): TGTGCCAGCAGCCCGTGGACGGCTGAGCAGTTCTTC.

The rearrangement uses TRBV14 and TRBJ2-4; the match to TRBD2 covers 15 bases. Germline loops: CDR1 SGHDN, CDR2 FVKESK. Losses at the gene ends were 4 bases for V and 0 bases for J; bases not matched to a gene: 4. The CDR3 is 18 amino acids. The CDR3 DNA reads as TGTGCCAGCAGCCCCCGGACTAGCGGGAGGGTAGCCAAAAACATTCAGTACTTC. The encoded protein is CASSPRTSGRVAKNIQYF.

V and J are TRBV6-1 and TRBJ1-4; D call uncertain. The CDR3 has 15 amino acids. Trimming took 5 bases from V and 0 from J, leaving 10 bases between them. Germline CDR1 and CDR2: MNHNS and SASEGT. The CDR3 sequence is CASSNRAATNEKLFF. The CDR3 DNA is TGTGCCAGCAGTAACCGGGCTGCAACTAATGAAAAACTGTTTTTT.